These 24 T cell receptor beta chains share one sample of origin, sequenced in a study of CD8+ T cells in alopecia areata listed by TCRdb under 2018. What the treatment or condition label conveys for this sample: oral pan-JAK inhibitor, 5-10 mg twice daily. Receptors were amplified or captured by the immunoSEQ multiplex PCR assay. For TCR sequencing, RNA was extracted from every sample and reverse transcribed into cDNA to serve as template. As stored in TCRdb, this immuneACCESS dataset retains in-frame rearrangements with V and J assigned. A fraction of the clones does not appear; measured against another copy, unresolved V genes explain less than half of the discrepancy, and the remainder lacks a known reason. The sample table shows roughly 190,000 clones, and 64% are seen once. The leading ten clones occupy about 1.3% of the sample. The sample here was CD4+ T cells sorted from blood, taken around week 50, from a patient treated with tofacitinib. The receptors shown here come from a human donor with alopecia areata.

This clone was seen only once. The chain has TRBV27 and TRBJ1-2; no clear D. CDR1 and CDR2 (germline): MNHEY, SMNVEV (reference sequence). This CDR3 contains 15 residues. Between the trimmed V and J ends, which lost 5 bases and 7 bases, there was a span of 20 bases. CDR3 residues: CASSRTNREASGYTF. CDR3 sequence (DNA): TGTGCCAGCAGTCGGACCAATAGGGAGGCTAGTGGCTACACCTTC.

The chain combines TRBV29-1 with TRBJ2-3; 7 nucleotides align to TRBD1. With 8 bases clipped from V and 3 bases from J, the junction kept 5 bases outside the gene matches. This CDR3 is 12 amino acids long. Looked up from germline, CDR1 is SQVTM and CDR2 is ANQGSEA. For the CDR3, the DNA is TGCAGCTTCGACAGGGCAACAGATACGCAGTATTTT. Translating gives CSFDRATDTQYF.

This clone was observed a handful of times. The V and J genes are TRBV7-9 and TRBJ1-5, with D perhaps matching TRBD1 (5 bases). Germline lookup yields CDR1 SEHNR and CDR2 FQNEAQ (reference sequence). The CDR3 has 18 residues. The ends were cut back, 2 bases at V and 4 bases at J, with 21 bases in the middle. Here the CDR3 reads CASSLQIGTVNYNQPQHF. The CDR3 bases are TGTGCCAGCAGCTTACAGATTGGGACGGTCAACTATAATCAGCCCCAGCATTTT.

This clone showed up just a few times. The chain joins TRBV18 to TRBJ1-1; TRBD1 matches 12 bases. The CDR3 runs 16 residues. Germline CDR1 KGHSH, CDR2 LQKENI. J lost 2 bases, V lost 3 bases, and 4 bases had no gene match. The CDR3 nucleotides are TGTGCCAGCTCACCGGGGACAGGGGGCGTCAACACTGAAGCTTTCTTT. Translation: CASSPGTGGVNTEAFF. The full variable domain, its missing parts supplied by reference TRBV18 and TRBJ1-1, is NAGVMQNPRHLVRRRGQEARLRCSPMKGHSHVYWYRQLPEEGLKFMVYLQKENIIDESGMPKERFSAEFPKEGPSILRIQQVVRGDSAAYFCASSPGTGGVNTEAFFGQGTRLTVV.

This chain joins TRBV29-1 and TRBJ2-5; a possible D gene is TRBD2 (6 bases). With 4 bases removed from V and 2 bases from J, the gap between germline ends came to 8 bases. The germline V gene encodes CDR1 SQVTM and CDR2 ANQGSEA. This CDR3 contains 12 residues. CDR3 in amino acids: CSVALAQETQYF. CDR3 nucleotides: TGCAGCGTTGCTCTAGCGCAAGAGACCCAGTACTTC.

The J gene is TRBJ1-1, the V gene TRBV7-9; possibly TRBD1 for D (5 bases). CDR3 size: 15 residues. The germline gives CDR1 SEHNR, CDR2 FQNEAQ (reference sequence). V was cut by 2 bases and J by 0 bases, with 10 bases left in between. For the CDR3, the DNA is TGTGCCAGCAGCTTATTACCAGGGATGAACACTGAAGCTTTCTTT. It translates to CASSLLPGMNTEAFF.

This sequence joins TRBV7-9 and TRBJ1-6; no firm D call. This CDR3 contains 14 residues. CDR1 and CDR2 from the germline V gene are SEHNR and FQNEAQ (reference sequence). V lost 6 bases and J 9 bases, leaving 15 bases between the germline ends. CDR3 sequence: CASSNLGESSPLHF. The CDR3 DNA is TGTGCCAGCAGTAACCTGGGCGAGTCTTCACCCCTCCACTTT.

The gene calls are TRBV18 and TRBJ2-2, with TRBD1 matching 9 bases. CDR1 and CDR2 (germline): KGHSH, LQKENI. The CDR3 is 15 amino acids. V lost 3 bases to trimming and J lost 7 bases; unmatched junction nucleotides: 6. As DNA, the CDR3 is TGTGCCAGCTCACCGGAACAGGGGGCGAACGGGGAGCTGTTTTTT. Residues: CASSPEQGANGELFF.

This clone was found a few times. V usage is TRBV29-1 and J usage is TRBJ2-3, with 14 nucleotides matching TRBD2. Trimming took 2 bases from V and 3 from J; bases not matched to a gene: 10. The CDR3 consists of 18 residues. The V gene's germline CDR1 is SQVTM and CDR2 ANQGSEA. The CDR3 protein is CSVERRLAGGPTTDTQYF. The CDR3 DNA reads as TGCAGCGTTGAACGAAGACTAGCGGGGGGGCCAACGACAGATACGCAGTATTTT.

A remark on this clone: Other DNA sequences within the sample encode an identical CDR3. The CDR3 reads CAWSGSGGYTF. CDR3 nucleotide sequence: TGTGCCTGGAGCGGTTCAGGTGGCTACACCTTC. The gene calls are TRBV30 and TRBJ1-2; D call uncertain. The CDR3 runs to 11 residues. Germline V CDR1 and CDR2: GTSNPN, SVGIG (reference sequence). Trimming took 3 bases from V and 7 from J, leaving 9 bases between them.

The chain links TRBV5-1 to TRBJ2-2, with TRBD1 as a possible D gene (5 bases). The CDR3 has 17 residues. CDR1 is SGHRS and CDR2 is YFSETQ in the germline V gene. The ends were cut back, 1 base at V and 1 base at J, with 14 bases in the middle. The CDR3 DNA is TGCGCCAGCAGCTTGAGGTCAGGGCCGAGGAACACCGGGGAGCTGTTTTTT. Residues: CASSLRSGPRNTGELFF.

V gene TRBV9 combines with J gene TRBJ2-1; 7 bases align to TRBD1. The CDR3 has 14 residues. Germline trimming cut 3 bases from V and 4 bases from J; bases unmatched to any gene: 4. Per the germline V gene, CDR1 is SGDLS and CDR2 is YYNGEE. In DNA, the CDR3 is TGTGCCAGCAGCGAGACAGGGATTTACAATGAGCAGTTCTTC. Its protein product is CASSETGIYNEQFF.

The DNA for the CDR3 is TGTGCCAGTAGGCAGGGACTCGCTAACTATGGCTACACCTTC. It translates to CASRQGLANYGYTF. The rearrangement joins TRBV19 to TRBJ1-2, with D perhaps matching TRBD1 (5 bases). Trimming took off 6 bases at V and 0 bases at J, with 11 bases between the two ends. Germline CDR1 is LNHDA and CDR2 is SQIVND (reference sequence). The CDR3 totals 14 residues.

The rearrangement uses TRBV5-6 and TRBJ1-2; TRBD1 agrees at 7 bases. From germline, CDR1 is SGHDT and CDR2 YYEEEE. This CDR3 spans 13 amino acids. V lost 3 bases to trimming and J lost 8 bases; unmatched junction nucleotides: 7. The CDR3: CASSSGTAGGYTF. The DNA of the CDR3 is TGTGCCAGCAGCTCTGGGACAGCCGGCGGCTACACCTTC.

V usage is TRBV7-9 and J usage is TRBJ1-1; 7 nucleotides agree with TRBD1. The ends lost 7 bases at V and 6 bases at J; junction bases unmatched: 11. CDR3 length: 14 residues. Per the germline V gene, CDR1 is SEHNR and CDR2 is FQNEAQ (reference sequence). CDR3 nucleotide sequence: TGTGCCAGCACCATAGCAGGGGGTAACGCTGAAGCTTTCTTT. As protein: CASTIAGGNAEAFF. The whole variable domain, filled in from reference TRBV7-9 and TRBJ1-1, reads DTGVSQNPRHKITKRGQNVTFRCDPISEHNRLYWYRQTLGQGPEFLTYFQNEAQLEKSRLLSDRFSAERPKGSFSTLEIQRTEQGDSAMYLCASTIAGGNAEAFFGQGTRLTVV.

The chain recombines TRBV15 with TRBJ2-5; tentatively, D is TRBD2 (5 bases). The CDR3 sequence is 15 residues long. Trimming shortened V by 5 bases and J by 6 bases, and 19 bases separated the two germline ends. Germline V lookup: CDR1 LNHNV, CDR2 YYDKDF (reference sequence). For the CDR3, the DNA is TGTGCCACCAGCGGCCGGGCCCCTCGGGAAAAGACCCAGTACTTC. Its protein is CATSGRAPREKTQYF.

J is TRBJ1-1 and V is TRBV29-1; D unclear. Germline loops: CDR1 SQVTM, CDR2 ANQGSEA. The V end lost 6 bases, the J end lost 7 bases, and 12 bases lay between the germline ends. The CDR3 contains 11 residues. In DNA, the CDR3 is TGCAGCGTCACTTTCCAGAATGAAGCTTTCTTT. It is translated as CSVTFQNEAFF.

This clone was seen only a few times. The V call is TRBV29-1, the J call TRBJ2-6, with no clear D. The germline gives CDR1 SQVTM, CDR2 ANQGSEA. V lost 5 bases and J lost 1, with 6 bases in between. The CDR3 is 13 amino acids. The CDR3, as DNA: TGCAGCGTTACCGTATCTGGGGCCAACGTCCTGACTTTC. Its translation is CSVTVSGANVLTF.

The chain has TRBV30 and TRBJ2-1; 7 bases map to TRBD2. After removal of 3 bases from V and 11 bases from J, the junction contained 7 bases not matched to a gene. This CDR3 is 12 amino acids long. Germline loops: CDR1 GTSNPN, CDR2 SVGIG (reference sequence). This CDR3 is CAWRFPGGKQFF. The DNA for the CDR3 is TGTGCCTGGAGATTCCCGGGGGGAAAGCAGTTCTTC. The whole variable domain, filled in from reference TRBV30 and TRBJ2-1, reads SQTIHQWPATLVQPVGSPLSLECTVEGTSNPNLYWYRQAAGRGLQLLFYSVGIGQISSEVPQNLSASRPQDRQFILSSKKLLLSDSGFYLCAWRFPGGKQFFGPGTRLTVL.

J is TRBJ2-5 and V is TRBV2; no firm D call. Germline V CDR1 and CDR2: SNHLY, FYNNEI. Trimming removed 6 bases from V and 2 bases from J, with 4 bases in between. CDR3 length: 11 amino acids. DNA of the CDR3: TGTGCCAGCAGCGAACAAGAGACCCAGTACTTC. This translates into CASSEQETQYF. The full variable domain, with the rest looked up from reference TRBV2 and TRBJ2-5, is EPEVTQTPSHQVTQMGQEVILRCVPISNHLYFYWYRQILGQKVEFLVSFYNNEISEKSEIFDDQFSVERPDGSNFTLKIRSTKLEDSAMYFCASSEQETQYFGPGTRLLVL.

This chain uses TRBV7-8 with TRBJ1-1, with unresolved D. The V gene lost 5 bases and the J gene lost 0 bases, with 10 bases spanning the gap. The germline gives CDR1 SGHVS, CDR2 FQNEAQ. The CDR3 sequence is 14 residues long. The CDR3 sequence: CASSPQHLNTEAFF. The CDR3 nucleotides are TGTGCCAGCAGCCCACAACACCTGAACACTGAAGCTTTCTTT.

This chain joins TRBV14 and TRBJ2-2, with D hard to call. V gave up 0 bases and J gave up 6 bases, with 8 bases separating them. The CDR3 contains 14 residues. The V gene's germline CDR1 is SGHDN and CDR2 FVKESK. In DNA, the CDR3 is TGTGCCAGCAGCCAAGATTTTGAGGCCGGGGAGCTGTTTTTT. It encodes CASSQDFEAGELFF.

J is TRBJ2-2 and V is TRBV7-3; 10 bases are shared with TRBD1. V was clipped by 5 bases and J by 6 bases; unmatched bases: 9. The V gene's germline CDR1 is SGHTA and CDR2 FQGTGA. The length of the CDR3 is 16 residues. The CDR3 protein is CASSPEDRGFSGELFF. For the CDR3, the DNA is TGTGCCAGCAGCCCCGAGGACAGGGGGTTTTCCGGGGAGCTGTTTTTT.

The chain recombines TRBV30 with TRBJ2-3; D might be TRBD2 (5 bases). V lost 1 base to trimming and J lost 6 bases, with 8 bases between them. Germline CDR1 and CDR2: GTSNPN and SVGIG (reference sequence). The CDR3 extends over 12 amino acids. The CDR3 DNA reads TGTGCCTGGAGTGGACTAAGGGATACGCAGTATTTT. This gives the protein CAWSGLRDTQYF.